This entry concerns a single T cell receptor beta chain. This clonotype was counted a few times. No antigen is known for it. One base away there is no much larger clone; base qualities are not given. This record comes from a study of human T cells and chemical hapten exposure (dated by TCRdb to 2020 to 2022). Study-wide context: For sensitization, 2% DPC in acetone was applied to a roughly 2 cm by roughly 2 cm area of upper inner arm skin. Patients additionally received weekly therapeutic DPC doses to the scalp throughout the roughly 26-week study period. Patch testing on the upper back used Finn chambers containing 0.01% DPC, with scoring done after 6 days according to International Contact Dermatitis Research Group standards. The patient cohort, mostly female, included alopecia areata with under or over 50% scalp involvement, alopecia totalis and alopecia universalis. The libraries were sequenced as a pool, and the TCR yield per sample differed mostly because of small variations in library volumes within the pool. The study tracked peripheral blood TCR repertoire changes in vivo during primary and secondary sensitization to the hapten diphenylcyclopropenone (DPC) in alopecia patients. Patient blood was sampled pre-sensitization (week 0) and at 2, 6 and about 24 weeks after DPC sensitization. Blood for TCR sequencing was provided by twenty-nine alopecia patients at one to four time points (pre-sensitization, 2, 6 and 24 weeks). Broader findings and caveats from the paper: All patients had alopecia, a presumed autoimmune disease, so their immune response might differ from that of healthy individuals. After repeated subsampling, changes were observed in the strength of the expansion versus patch-test correlation and in the threshold at which the correlation became significant. Patch test score correlated positively with the number of PT1 expanded TCRs, reaching significance at thresholds 8, 16 and 32 but not at 4. The number of TCRs above 1 in 1000 frequency did not change with DPC sensitization; there was no evidence of global repertoire structure alterations. Compared with pre-sensitization or healthy control sets, expanded TCRs formed significantly more large CDR3 similarity clusters, which is consistent with antigen-driven responses.

Preparation of the library involved RACE. Sequencing was carried out with a NextSeq 500. During library preparation, unique molecular identifiers were attached to individual cDNA molecules so that TCRs could be counted quantitatively and reproducibly. Each blood RNA sample was used to sequence both TCR alpha and TCR beta chains. Regarding the original processing steps: Samples had a median of roughly 91,000 TCRs, with a range from roughly 23,224 to 750,000. The Decombinator software suite was used to annotate V, J and CDR3 in the TCR reads. For PS versus PT1 abundance plots, all samples were subsampled to the same number of TCRs (28,000). TCRs were defined as expanded if absent before sensitization and observed at least eight times at the 2-week time point. TCRdb itself trimmed the public reads at Q25 with fastp, ran MiXCR and retained productive beta chains. Each entry is one CDR3 protein sequence, shown with its most common DNA and genes. TCRdb, not the authors, supplied the V and J calls. The sample yields 150,000 to 200,000 distinct CDR3 sequences; about 14% were counted once. The ten biggest clones cover 1.7% of the sample.

The time point label corresponds to: patch test 1, 2 weeks after DPC sensitization. In the paper's terms, the treatment or condition label means: therapeutic diphenylcyclopropenone sensitization with weekly scalp DPC. Blood at each patch-test visit was drawn before the patch test was applied. Patients were eligible if aged 18 to 70, diagnosed with alopecia and judged suitable for DPC therapy, and pregnant patients were excluded. Total RNA was isolated from unfractionated whole blood collected in Tempus Blood RNA tubes. The receptor comes from a woman in her 30s with alopecia areata. Some clones in this sample may be carry-over from other donors' samples. The starting material was whole blood, obtained in connection with sensitization to the hapten diphenylcyclopropenone (DPC).

The DNA sequence follows: TGTGCCAGCAGCTTTCAGGGGGCGGGTGAAAAACTGTTTTTT. The translation is CASSFQGAGEKLFF. This sequence uses TRBV7-9 and TRBJ1-4, with 8 central nucleotides matching TRBD1. The CDR3 covers 14 residues, taking in both the cysteine and the phenylalanine. Left in the record is the CDR3 DNA by itself, 42 bases read in frame from the first base. Trimming leaves V shorter by 3 bases and J shorter by 7 bases, with the junction holding 4 bases beyond the gene matches. CDR1 and CDR2 are drawn from the germline V gene (reference sequence): SEHNR, FQNEAQ.